These T cell receptor beta chains were read from a single sample in a study of PD-1 blockade in classical Hodgkin lymphoma. The data were produced by immunoSEQ multiplex PCR, yet TCRdb's version contains in-frame clones alone and is incomplete. The sample lists 66,000 or so clones; 71% were seen once. Sequencing used peripheral blood mononuclear cells (PBMCs), obtained before the second cycle of nivolumab. The receptors originated from a human donor with classical Hodgkin lymphoma. Each CDR3 is given with its conserved first and last residue. The D gene is left open where the match is weak. A row's size may be missing; if present it is once, few, many or a size class.

>-|TRBJ2-3|TRBV28|-
CASSFLTGDTTDTQYF
TGTGCCAGCAGTTTCCTGACAGGAGACACCACAGATACGCAGTATTTT
>-|TRBJ2-2|TRBV7-2|TRBD1
CASSRQQGAGELFF
TGTGCCAGCAGCCGACAACAGGGGGCCGGGGAGCTGTTTTTT
>few|TRBJ1-1|TRBV28|-
CATTRKMNTEAFF
TGTGCCACCACACGGAAGATGAACACTGAAGCTTTCTTT
>-|TRBJ2-7|TRBV9|-
CASSETPAGYEQYF
TGTGCCAGCAGCGAGACGCCCGCGGGATACGAGCAGTACTTC
>once|TRBJ1-2|TRBV20-1|-
CSAPLGGYTF
TGCAGTGCTCCCCTCGGAGGCTACACCTTC
>-|TRBJ2-7|TRBV28|-
CATREQANYEQYF
TGTGCCACGAGGGAACAAGCCAACTACGAGCAGTACTTC
>-|TRBJ2-1|TRBV11-3|TRBD2
CASSLRGTSGTNEQFF
TGTGCCAGCAGTTTGCGCGGGACTAGCGGGACCAATGAGCAGTTCTTC
>-|TRBJ2-7|TRBV5-5|TRBD1
CASSGTGVLEQYF
TGTGCCAGCAGCGGAACAGGGGTACTAGAGCAGTACTTC
>-|TRBJ2-1|TRBV30|-
CAWSVLVYNEQFF
TGTGCCTGGAGTGTACTAGTCTACAATGAGCAGTTCTTC
>-|TRBJ2-4|TRBV5-1|TRBD1
CASSIGGASVIQYF
TGCGCCAGCAGCATAGGGGGCGCATCTGTCATTCAGTACTTC
>-|TRBJ2-5|TRBV29-1|TRBD2
CSLGGVTSQYF
TGCAGCTTGGGGGGGGTAACGTCCCAGTACTTC
>-|TRBJ1-6|TRBV9|TRBD1
CASSAVTGWSPLHF
TGTGCCAGCAGCGCCGTGACAGGGTGGTCACCCCTCCACTTT
>-|TRBJ2-1|TRBV5-6|TRBD2
CASSFWTSGSNEQFF
TGTGCCAGCAGCTTCTGGACTAGCGGATCCAATGAGCAGTTCTTC
>-|TRBJ2-4|TRBV7-9|-
CASSRLLGTELAKNIQYF
TGTGCCAGCAGCCGGCTCCTCGGGACGGAGCTAGCCAAAAACATTCAGTACTTC
>-|TRBJ2-3|TRBV28|-
CASSLTGDFTDTQYF
TGTGCCAGCAGTCTTACAGGGGACTTCACAGATACGCAGTATTTT
>-|TRBJ1-1|TRBV11-2|-
CASSLASEAFF
TGTGCCAGCAGCTTGGCCAGTGAAGCTTTCTTT
>-|TRBJ1-2|TRBV11-2|TRBD1
CASSLGQGGGYTF
TGTGCCAGCAGCTTAGGACAGGGGGGCGGCTACACCTTC
>-|TRBJ2-4|TRBV11-3|-
CASSPHRPLAKNIQYF
TGTGCCAGCAGCCCTCACAGGCCGCTAGCCAAAAACATTCAGTACTTC
>-|TRBJ1-1|TRBV7-9|-
CAGSVQVIGTEAFF
TGTGCCGGCAGCGTACAGGTAATCGGCACTGAAGCTTTCTTT
>-|TRBJ1-2|TRBV30|TRBD1
CAWSRFGTGNGYTF
TGTGCCTGGTCGAGGTTCGGGACAGGAAATGGCTACACCTTC
>-|TRBJ1-4|TRBV5-6|TRBD1
CASSLEGQGREKLFF
TGTGCCAGCAGCTTGGAGGGACAGGGCAGAGAAAAACTGTTTTTT